This T cell receptor (beta chain) emerged from a study of CD8+CD57+ T cells in acquired aplastic anemia. Background on the study: Quantities of DNA derived from sorted CD4+ and CD8+ cells averaged around 3.2 ug. Reads per healthy sample averaged about 10 million (CD4+) and some 12 million (CD8+). Notes on the study in general: Patients and controls shared twenty-nine CD8+ CDR3 sequences, highly expressed in patients. Patients versus controls showed no significant CD8+ Simpson's diversity difference.

V shed 6 bases and J 4 bases; nucleotides not matched to a gene: 3. The CDR3 spans 12 residues. Germline loops: CDR1 SGHTA, CDR2 FQGNSA. The sample holds a few counts of this clonotype. Antigen: not known. Investigators profiled TCR beta VDJ and CDR3 from genomic DNA template. From the reads, TCRdb called clonotypes with MiXCR, one entry per CDR3 protein. The sample lists 100,000 to 120,000 distinct CDR3 sequences, 40% to 60% occurring once. This TCR was sampled from a human donor in good health, serving as a control. The V gene is TRBV7-2, the J gene TRBJ2-7, with 7 bases that match TRBD2. Specimen: sorted CD4+, CD8+, or CD8+CD57+ T cells (not recorded which) from PBMCs. The CDR3 DNA follows: TGTGCCAGCAGTTCCGGGAGGTACGAGCAGTACTTC. Amino acids: CASSSGRYEQYF. The full variable domain, in which reference TRBV7-2 and TRBJ2-7 provide the parts outside the CDR3, is GAGVSQSPSNKVTEKGKDVELRCDPISGHTALYWYRQSLGQGLEFLIYFQGNSAPDKSGLPSDRFSAERTGGSVSTLTIQRTQQEDSAVYLCASSSGRYEQYFGPGTRLTVT.